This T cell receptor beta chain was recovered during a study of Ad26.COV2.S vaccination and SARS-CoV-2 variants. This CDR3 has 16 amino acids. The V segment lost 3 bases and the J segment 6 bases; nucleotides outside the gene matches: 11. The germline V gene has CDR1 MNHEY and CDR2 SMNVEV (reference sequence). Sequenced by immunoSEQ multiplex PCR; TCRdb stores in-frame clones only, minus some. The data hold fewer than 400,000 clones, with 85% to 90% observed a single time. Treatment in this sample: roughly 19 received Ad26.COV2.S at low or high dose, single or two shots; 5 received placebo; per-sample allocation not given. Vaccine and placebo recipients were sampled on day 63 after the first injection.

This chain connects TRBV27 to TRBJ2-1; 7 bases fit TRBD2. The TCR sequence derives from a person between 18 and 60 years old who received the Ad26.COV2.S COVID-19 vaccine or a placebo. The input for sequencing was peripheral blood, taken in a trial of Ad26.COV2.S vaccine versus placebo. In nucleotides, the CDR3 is TGTGCCAGCAGTTTCTCTAGCGGCGATCTCCCCAATGAGCAGTTCTTC. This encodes CASSFSSGDLPNEQFF.